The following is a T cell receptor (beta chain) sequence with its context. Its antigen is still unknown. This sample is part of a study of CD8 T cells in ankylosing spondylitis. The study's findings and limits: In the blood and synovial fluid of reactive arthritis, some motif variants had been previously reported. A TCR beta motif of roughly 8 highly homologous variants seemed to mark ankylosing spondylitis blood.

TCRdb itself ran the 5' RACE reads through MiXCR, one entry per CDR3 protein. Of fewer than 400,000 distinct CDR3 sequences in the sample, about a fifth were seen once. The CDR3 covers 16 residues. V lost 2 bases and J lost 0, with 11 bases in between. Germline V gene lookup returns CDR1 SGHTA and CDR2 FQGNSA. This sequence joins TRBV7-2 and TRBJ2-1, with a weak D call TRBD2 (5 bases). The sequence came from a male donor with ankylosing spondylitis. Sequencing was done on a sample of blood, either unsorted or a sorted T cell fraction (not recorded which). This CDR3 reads CASSLTRASSYNEQFF. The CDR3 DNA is TGTGCCAGCAGCTTAACGCGGGCTAGCTCCTACAATGAGCAGTTCTTC. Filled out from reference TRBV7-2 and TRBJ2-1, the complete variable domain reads GAGVSQSPSNKVTEKGKDVELRCDPISGHTALYWYRQSLGQGLEFLIYFQGNSAPDKSGLPSDRFSAERTGGSVSTLTIQRTQQEDSAVYLCASSLTRASSYNEQFFGPGTRLTVL.